These 21 T cell receptor beta chains share one sample of origin, sequenced in a study of control samples from healthy donors and cancer patients. Profiling relied on immunoSEQ multiplex PCR, and the TCRdb table lists in-frame clones only, not all of them. Of 100,000 to 150,000 clones listed, about 92% were seen once; the top ten hold about 0.6%. The material sequenced was PBMCs. These receptors were collected from a man older than 75 with head and neck cancer.

This CDR3 is CASIPQAVPNYGYTF. CDR3 sequence (DNA): TGTGCCAGCATCCCACAGGCGGTCCCTAACTATGGCTACACCTTC. V and J are TRBV2 and TRBJ1-2; possibly TRBD1 for D (5 bases). Germline lookup yields CDR1 SNHLY and CDR2 FYNNEI. V was trimmed by 7 bases and J by 0 bases, leaving 15 bases between them. This CDR3 comprises 15 residues.

The chain couples TRBV20-1 to TRBJ1-2; 8 nucleotides match TRBD1. The trim removed 6 bases at V and 5 bases at J, leaving 2 bases unmatched. The CDR3 is 11 residues long. Germline loops: CDR1 DFQATT, CDR2 SNEGSKA (reference sequence). The chain's CDR3 is CSAWDRYGYTF. The CDR3 nucleotides read TGCAGTGCCTGGGACAGGTATGGCTACACCTTC.

For the CDR3, the DNA is TGTGCCAGCAGCGGACGATCGGGGACAGGGGCAACCGGGGAGCTGTTTTTT. Encoded protein: CASSGRSGTGATGELFF. The chain is built from TRBV25-1 and TRBJ2-2; TRBD1 aligns across 10 bases. Germline V gene data show CDR1 as MGHDK and CDR2 as SYGVNS. The CDR3 consists of 17 residues. J gave up 5 bases and V 6 bases, and 12 bases lay outside the gene matches.

The chain couples TRBV27 to TRBJ2-7; TRBD1 agrees at 7 bases. The ends lost 8 bases at V and 5 bases at J; junction bases unmatched: 3. CDR3 size: 11 residues. The germline CDR1 and CDR2 sequences are MNHEY and SMNVEV (reference sequence). CDR3 amino acids: CASRRGNEQYF. The CDR3 nucleotides read TGTGCCAGCCGCAGGGGGAACGAGCAGTACTTC.

The rearrangement links TRBV7-7 to TRBJ2-1; D is possibly TRBD1 (5 bases). The CDR3 is 13 residues long. The ends were cut back, 3 bases at V and 7 bases at J, with 10 bases in the middle. The germline CDR1 and CDR2 sequences are SSHAT and FNYEAQ (reference sequence). CDR3 coding DNA: TGTGCCAGCAGCTTGGGCAGGGCAAATGAGCAGTTCTTC. It yields the protein CASSLGRANEQFF.

The rearrangement uses TRBV6-5 and TRBJ1-1; D is ambiguous. V was cut by 0 bases and J by 3 bases, with 8 bases left in between. The length of the CDR3 is 14 residues. Germline CDR1 reads MNHEY; CDR2 reads SVGAGI. CDR3 region: CASSYSPVHTEAFF. The CDR3 coding sequence is TGTGCCAGCAGTTACTCCCCGGTGCACACTGAAGCTTTCTTT.

The chain has TRBV28 and TRBJ1-5; no clear D gene. There are 13 residues in the CDR3. Per germline, CDR1 MDHEN and CDR2 SYDVKM. The germline V and J ends were trimmed by 5 bases and 0 bases, with 5 bases remaining between them. The CDR3 here is CASSPDSNQPQHF. CDR3 bases: TGTGCCAGCAGTCCCGATAGCAATCAGCCCCAGCATTTT.

The rearrangement links TRBV7-2 to TRBJ2-3; no clear D. The V gene lost 5 bases and the J gene lost 4 bases, with 7 bases spanning the gap. In germline, CDR1 is SGHTA, CDR2 FQGNSA. CDR3 size: 12 residues. CDR3 DNA sequence: TGTGCCAGCAGCGATTACTCAGATACGCAGTATTTT. Translated, it gives CASSDYSDTQYF.

This chain joins TRBV2 and TRBJ1-2, with TRBD1 matching over 8 bases. The germline V gene encodes CDR1 SNHLY and CDR2 FYNNEI. This CDR3 region has 14 residues. The V and J ends lost 1 base and 7 bases, in that order; junction bases with no gene match: 5. The CDR3 coding sequence is TGTGCCAGCAGTGAAGAGTCAGGGGGCATTGGCTACACCTTC. Translated: CASSEESGGIGYTF. The variable domain in full, completed from reference TRBV2 and TRBJ1-2, reads EPEVTQTPSHQVTQMGQEVILRCVPISNHLYFYWYRQILGQKVEFLVSFYNNEISEKSEIFDDQFSVERPDGSNFTLKIRSTKLEDSAMYFCASSEESGGIGYTFGSGTRLTVV.

The chain uses TRBV10-1 and TRBJ1-1; D remains unclear. The V and J ends lost 0 bases and 4 bases respectively, with 9 bases between them. The CDR3 loop spans 14 amino acids. CDR1 and CDR2 from the germline V gene are WNHNN and SYGVQD (reference sequence). The CDR3 loop reads CASSESGVGTEAFF. In nucleotides, the CDR3 is TGCGCCAGCAGTGAGTCGGGTGTCGGCACTGAAGCTTTCTTT.

The chain is built from TRBV5-1 and TRBJ1-2, with TRBD1 matching over 7 bases. J lost 5 bases, V lost 0 bases, and 4 bases had no gene match. In germline, CDR1 is SGHRS, CDR2 YFSETQ. This CDR3 has 14 amino acids. The CDR3, as DNA: TGCGCCAGCAGCTTGGTACAGGGGCGGTATGGCTACACCTTC. This sequence encodes CASSLVQGRYGYTF.

The chain couples TRBV5-1 to TRBJ2-7; TRBD2 aligns across 13 bases. Germline assignment: CDR1 SGHRS and CDR2 YFSETQ. V shed 3 bases, J shed 4 bases, and the junction held 7 bases outside the gene matches. The CDR3 consists of 16 residues. The CDR3 is CASSSGTSGNLYEQYF. The CDR3 DNA reads TGCGCCAGCAGCTCCGGGACTAGCGGGAATTTGTACGAGCAGTACTTC.

The chain joins TRBV6-6 to TRBJ2-7; D is undetermined. Germline V lookup: CDR1 MNHNY, CDR2 SVGAGI (reference sequence). Trimming took 0 bases from V and 0 from J, leaving 9 bases between them. The CDR3 consists of 15 residues. The CDR3 loop reads CASSYSISSSYEQYF. The CDR3 DNA is TGTGCCAGCAGTTACTCGATCTCGAGCTCCTACGAGCAGTACTTC.

This chain joins TRBV19 and TRBJ2-7; D remains ambiguous. In germline, CDR1 is LNHDA, CDR2 SQIVND (reference sequence). The length of the CDR3 is 12 residues. Trimming took off 7 bases at V and 3 bases at J, with 10 bases between the two ends. This CDR3 reads CASKGSLYEQYF. The DNA for the CDR3 is TGTGCCAGTAAAGGCAGCCTCTACGAGCAGTACTTC.

The genes are TRBV5-1 and TRBJ2-1; D not resolved. V dropped 1 base and J dropped 5 bases, with 19 bases sitting between them. The V gene's germline CDR1 is SGHRS and CDR2 YFSETQ. The CDR3 is made up of 17 amino acids. CDR3 DNA: TGCGCCAGCAGCTTGAACCGACGCCCGATTGGCCACAATGAGCAGTTCTTC. As protein: CASSLNRRPIGHNEQFF.

The chain has TRBV9 and TRBJ2-1; 11 bases are shared with TRBD2. The CDR3 extends over 15 amino acids. V lost 3 bases, J lost 3 bases, and 2 bases stayed unmatched. Germline loops: CDR1 SGDLS, CDR2 YYNGEE. The CDR3 DNA reads as TGTGCCAGCAGCGGGGGACTAGCGGTCTACAATGAGCAGTTCTTC. The encoded protein is CASSGGLAVYNEQFF.

The chain has TRBV7-2 and TRBJ2-7; D is ambiguous. CDR3 length: 16 amino acids. The germline CDR1 and CDR2 sequences are SGHTA and FQGNSA. The germline V and J ends were trimmed by 1 base and 2 bases, with 15 bases remaining between them. The CDR3 region is CASSLGVGRPTYEQYF. CDR3 bases: TGTGCCAGCAGCTTAGGAGTAGGTAGGCCAACCTACGAGCAGTACTTC.

The chain uses TRBV7-6 and TRBJ2-5, with TRBD1 matching over 7 bases. Trimming took 4 bases from V and 4 from J; bases not matched to a gene: 9. The germline V gene has CDR1 SGHVS and CDR2 FNYEAQ. The length of the CDR3 is 15 residues. The CDR3 region is CASSYATGVGETQYF. The DNA of the CDR3 is TGTGCCAGCAGCTACGCCACAGGGGTGGGAGAGACCCAGTACTTC.

The CDR3 is CARIILTVMATNEKLFF. The CDR3 nucleotides read TGTGCCAGAATCATTCTGACGGTCATGGCAACTAATGAAAAACTGTTTTTT. V usage is TRBV5-3 and J usage is TRBJ1-4; D gene ambiguous. TRBV5-3 is sorted into the ORF group, with uncertain function. This CDR3 region has 17 residues. V shed 6 bases and J shed 0 bases, with 18 bases lying between them.

The chain uses TRBV28 and TRBJ2-7, with D perhaps being TRBD1 or TRBD2 (6 bases each). The V and J ends lost 9 bases and 4 bases respectively, with 19 bases between them. Germline CDR1 reads MDHEN; CDR2 reads SYDVKM. This CDR3 is 14 amino acids long. CDR3 region: CASSSSGALYEQYF. CDR3 nucleotide sequence: TGTGCCAGTTCAAGCTCGGGGGCCCTGTACGAGCAGTACTTC.

The rearrangement uses TRBV27 and TRBJ2-3; maybe TRBD1 (6 bases). Germline CDR1 is MNHEY and CDR2 is SMNVEV (reference sequence). The V end lost 4 bases, the J end lost 3 bases, and 17 bases lay between the germline ends. The CDR3 loop spans 16 amino acids. CDR3 nucleotide sequence: TGTGCCAGCAGTTCACTTAGGGGGTTTTATACAGATACGCAGTATTTT. It translates to CASSSLRGFYTDTQYF.